This T cell receptor beta chain was captured in a study of cytomegalovirus exposure and HLA in healthy donors. Overall study findings and caveats: The sole available immune exposure information was CMV serostatus. Some V segments (TRBV6-2 and TRBV6-3 among them) were excluded as indistinguishable. It was reported in a later analysis that an Asian-associated ancestry cluster showed fewer N-insertions than the 666-donor mean. The majority of TCR sequences were rare, yet some public TCRs appeared in many donors.

For this clone: As yet, its antigen is unknown. At the DNA level, this CDR3 is encoded by other sequences in the same sample as well.

The PCR used 60 Vbeta and 13 Jbeta primers. Sequencing used immunoSEQ multiplex PCR; TCRdb keeps in-frame clones, though not all of them. The sample contains over 150,000 clones, roughly 85% of which appear only once. The CDR3 extends over 11 amino acids. V lost 9 bases, J lost 1 base, and 5 bases lay in between. Germline V gene data show CDR1 as SEHNR and CDR2 as FQNEAQ (reference sequence). The rearrangement links TRBV7-9 to TRBJ2-3; no reliable D call. Sequencing was performed on PBMCs. The receptor's source is a woman aged 45-65 years in good health and CMV-seronegative. The CDR3 nucleotides read TGTGCCAGTTCTCGCACAGATACGCAGTATTTT. Amino acid sequence: CASSRTDTQYF.